These 2 T cell receptor beta chains came from one sample sequenced in a study of T cell repertoires in aging, cancer and after chemotherapy. The template was genomic DNA from peripheral blood, not RNA. Rearranged V-D-J TRB sequences were amplified with a mixed TRB-A/B primer pool. From the multiplex PCR reads, TCRdb called clonotypes with MiXCR, one entry per CDR3 protein. The sample contains about 2,500 distinct CDR3 sequences, approximately 26% of which appear only once. Sequencing input: blood. The source is a human donor in good health.

The V and J genes are TRBV6-6 and TRBJ2-7, with 11 bases lining up with TRBD2. The end of the DNA is better explained by TRBJ2-5, so the J call may be wrong. The germline V gene has CDR1 MNHNY and CDR2 SVGAGI (reference sequence). This CDR3 is 14 amino acids long. The CDR3: CASVAGGPQETQYF. CDR3 nucleotides: TGTGCCAGCGTAGCGGGGGGGCCCCAAGAGACCCAGTACTTC.

The chain recombines TRBV2 with TRBJ1-3; D possibly corresponds to TRBD1 (5 bases). The V end lost 6 bases, the J end lost 2 bases, and 5 bases lay between the germline ends. The CDR3 runs 12 residues. Germline V CDR1 and CDR2: SNHLY, FYNNEI. The CDR3 sequence: CASRGPGNTIYF. CDR3 bases: TGTGCCAGCAGGGGACCTGGAAACACCATATATTTT.